The clone carrying this T cell receptor beta chain was detected once. A Seattle source enrolled patients during active infection and followed them longitudinally. The sample is drawn from a study of blood T cell repertoires in COVID-19. The overall study: The origin of the acute and convalescent COVID-19 samples was the United States, Italy and Spain. The analysed material was cDNA or gDNA that came from T cells, B-cell-depleted T cells, or PBMCs.

Germline V gene lookup returns CDR1 SGHNT and CDR2 YYREEE (reference sequence). The J segment lost 2 bases and the V segment lost 4 bases, leaving 4 bases of the junction unmatched. The length of the CDR3 is 16 residues. In the original workflow: Amplifying reference gene primers gave estimates of nucleated cell counts. Assay used: immunoSEQ multiplex PCR; TCRdb lists only in-frame clones, some missing. V, J and clone size were drawn from that table, and D and trimming were deduced from the DNA. Among 200,000 or so clones listed, approximately 91% were seen once. The receptor was isolated from a man aged 45 to 65 with COVID-19, enrolled during active disease. Sequencing was performed on peripheral blood. This chain uses TRBV5-4 with TRBJ2-7, with 15 bases aligning to TRBD2. The CDR3 here is CASSPGTSGRTYEQYF. CDR3 DNA sequence: TGTGCCAGCAGCCCCGGGACTAGCGGGAGGACCTACGAGCAGTACTTC.